This entry lists 26 T cell receptor beta chains sequenced from one sample in a study of blood T cell repertoires in COVID-19. Measured with immunoSEQ multiplex PCR; TCRdb has only the in-frame clones, and not every one. In the table there are about 76,000 clones, roughly 85% of which are singletons. Material for sequencing was peripheral blood. These receptors all come from a man aged 45-65 years with COVID-19, enrolled during active disease.

The chain combines TRBV5-4 with TRBJ2-7, with 7 bases aligning to TRBD2. Germline lookup yields CDR1 SGHNT and CDR2 YYREEE (reference sequence). The CDR3 contains 14 residues. J was trimmed by 3 bases and V by 3 bases; bases with no gene match: 6. The CDR3 DNA is TGTGCCAGCAGCTCCGGACTAGGAATCTACGAGCAGTACTTC. The encoded protein is CASSSGLGIYEQYF. Full variable domain (remainder filled in from reference TRBV5-4 and TRBJ2-7): ETGVTQSPTHLIKTRGQQVTLRCSSQSGHNTVSWYQQALGQGPQFIFQYYREEENGRGNFPPRFSGLQFPNYSSELNVNALELDDSALYLCASSSGLGIYEQYFGPGTRLTVT.

The CDR3 DNA reads TGTGCCAGCAGCCGGGAAGCGAACACTGAAGCTTTCTTT. It yields the protein CASSREANTEAFF. This sequence joins TRBV7-9 and TRBJ1-1; D remains ambiguous. This CDR3 is 13 amino acids long. Germline V gene data show CDR1 as SEHNR and CDR2 as FQNEAQ (reference sequence). Trimming stripped 5 bases from V and 1 base from J, with 8 bases between. Supplemented by reference TRBV7-9 and TRBJ1-1, the full variable domain reads DTGVSQNPRHKITKRGQNVTFRCDPISEHNRLYWYRQTLGQGPEFLTYFQNEAQLEKSRLLSDRFSAERPKGSFSTLEIQRTEQGDSAMYLCASSREANTEAFFGQGTRLTVV.

The chain is built from TRBV5-1 and TRBJ2-1; 8 bases are shared with TRBD1. Germline V lookup: CDR1 SGHRS, CDR2 YFSETQ. With 0 bases clipped from V and 4 bases from J, the junction kept 15 bases outside the gene matches. This CDR3 region has 19 residues. The CDR3 DNA reads TGCGCCAGCAGCTTGGGAGGGGATTGGGGACAGGCAAAATACAATGAGCAGTTCTTC. Encoded protein: CASSLGGDWGQAKYNEQFF.

With regard to this clone: At one boundary the junction diverges from the germline segment, which might be a read error. The chain uses TRBV7-7 and TRBJ1-1; no reliable D call. CDR1 and CDR2 from the germline V gene are SSHAT and FNYEAQ (reference sequence). CDR3 length: 14 amino acids. The CDR3 nucleotides are TGTGCTAGCAGCTCCTTGACTTCCGACACTGAAGCTTTCTTT. It translates to CASSSLTSDTEAFF.

This sequence joins TRBV11-2 and TRBJ2-5; 8 nucleotides line up with TRBD1. Trimming at V came to 1 base and at J to 5 bases, leaving 6 bases not matched to a gene. Germline loops: CDR1 SGHAT, CDR2 FQNNGV. This CDR3 is built from 15 residues. The CDR3 nucleotides read TGTGCCAGCAGCTTAGGAGGACAGGGAAGGGAGACCCAGTACTTC. The encoded protein is CASSLGGQGRETQYF.

This chain connects TRBV18 to TRBJ1-2, with D perhaps TRBD1 (5 bases). The CDR3 totals 13 residues. V lost 4 bases to trimming and J lost 4 bases, with 10 bases between them. Germline CDR1 reads KGHSH; CDR2 reads LQKENI. CDR3 DNA sequence: TGTGCCAGCTCACGTTCGGACACCTATGGCTACACCTTC. Protein: CASSRSDTYGYTF.

The V call is TRBV30, the J call TRBJ1-5, with a possible D match to TRBD1 (6 bases). The germline V gene encodes CDR1 GTSNPN and CDR2 SVGIG (reference sequence). The CDR3 is 15 residues long. Trimming removed 2 bases from V and 3 bases from J, with 14 bases in between. The CDR3, as DNA: TGTGCCTGGAGTTATGGGGGCAGGAACAATCAGCCCCAGCATTTT. Protein: CAWSYGGRNNQPQHF.

The V gene is TRBV4-2, the J gene TRBJ2-5, with D perhaps TRBD2 (6 bases). Trimming cost V 2 bases and J 0 bases, with 16 bases left between them. The CDR3 loop spans 17 amino acids. The germline CDR1 and CDR2 sequences are LGHNA and YNFKEQ. The CDR3: CASSQNAGTRNQETQYF. CDR3 DNA: TGTGCCAGCAGCCAAAACGCCGGGACTCGAAACCAAGAGACCCAGTACTTC.

V is TRBV5-1 and J is TRBJ1-1; D unresolved. The ends were cut back, 3 bases at V and 1 base at J, with 10 bases in the middle. Germline CDR1 reads SGHRS; CDR2 reads YFSETQ. The CDR3 runs 14 residues. CDR3 in amino acids: CASSSEATNTEAFF. Written as DNA, the CDR3 is TGCGCCAGCAGCTCGGAGGCGACGAACACTGAAGCTTTCTTT.

V is TRBV28 and J is TRBJ1-5; 8 bases are shared with TRBD1. The CDR3 covers 14 residues. CDR1 is MDHEN and CDR2 is SYDVKM in the germline V gene. The V and J ends lost 6 bases and 9 bases, in that order; junction bases with no gene match: 10. The CDR3, as DNA: TGTGCCAGCAGCCCAGGGACAGGCTCCGGGCCCCAGCATTTT. It encodes CASSPGTGSGPQHF.

This clone came up once. The V and J genes are TRBV2 and TRBJ2-1; unclear D gene. Trimming took 7 bases from V and 4 from J, leaving 5 bases between them. Germline-derived CDR1 and CDR2 are SNHLY and FYNNEI. This CDR3 contains 11 residues. DNA for the CDR3: TGTGCCAGCACCTTTTACAATGAGCAGTTCTTC. Residues: CASTFYNEQFF.

The V call is TRBV6-2 or TRBV6-3, the J call TRBJ2-6; TRBD2 might be the D (6 bases). The germline V gene encodes CDR1 MNHEY and CDR2 SVGEGT. V was cut by 2 bases and J by 4 bases, with 9 bases left in between. The CDR3 contains 15 residues. The CDR3 sequence is CASSYGGEGANVLTF. The CDR3 coding sequence is TGTGCCAGCAGTTACGGAGGGGAAGGGGCCAACGTCCTGACTTTC.

This clone was recorded once. The chain combines TRBV27 with TRBJ2-3; the D is unclear. The V end lost 5 bases, the J end lost 4 bases, and 13 bases lay between the germline ends. Germline V gene lookup returns CDR1 MNHEY and CDR2 SMNVEV (reference sequence). The CDR3 has 14 residues. The CDR3 region is CASSEVRISDTQYF. CDR3 sequence (DNA): TGTGCCAGCAGTGAAGTCAGAATTTCAGATACGCAGTATTTT.

The rearrangement joins TRBV6-5 to TRBJ1-5; D is perhaps TRBD1 (6 bases). The ends were cut back, 7 bases at V and 5 bases at J, with 15 bases in the middle. Germline lookup yields CDR1 MNHEY and CDR2 SVGAGI. This CDR3 contains 14 residues. The CDR3 DNA is TGTGCCAGCAACTTTAGACAGGAGGATCAGCCCCAGCATTTT. This encodes CASNFRQEDQPQHF.

This chain joins TRBV20-1 and TRBJ2-1; D remains ambiguous. V dropped 3 bases and J dropped 5 bases, with 11 bases sitting between them. Germline V lookup: CDR1 DFQATT, CDR2 SNEGSKA (reference sequence). The CDR3 has 13 amino acids. CDR3 amino acids: CSASAQVNNEQFF. The CDR3 DNA sequence: TGCAGTGCTAGTGCCCAGGTAAACAATGAGCAGTTCTTC.

This clone was seen once. A junction boundary mismatches the germline segment, possibly from a read error. The V and J genes are TRBV19 and TRBJ2-3; TRBD2 matches 12 bases. The CDR3 spans 16 residues. Germline V gene data show CDR1 as LNHDA and CDR2 as SQIVND (reference sequence). CDR3 sequence reads: CASSSTTSGSKDTQYF. For the CDR3, the DNA is TGTGCCAGTAGTTCCACGACTAGCGGGAGCAAAGATACGCAGTATTTT. The full variable domain, completed using reference TRBV19 and TRBJ2-3, is DGGITQSPKYLFRKEGQNVTLSCEQNLNHDAMYWYRQDPGQGLRLIYYSQIVNDFQKGDIAEGYSVSREKKESFPLTVTSAQKNPTAFYLCASSSTTSGSKDTQYFGPGTRLTVL.

The chain uses TRBV4-1 and TRBJ2-7; D gene ambiguous. The V end lost 0 bases, the J end lost 3 bases, and 9 bases lay between the germline ends. Germline values: CDR1 MGHRA, CDR2 YSYEKL. CDR3 length equals 14 residues. CDR3 nucleotide sequence: TGCGCCAGCAGCCAAGATGTTAAACTCTACGAGCAGTACTTC. Translated, it gives CASSQDVKLYEQYF.

The chain carries TRBV6-2 or TRBV6-3 and TRBJ2-2, with 9 bases matching TRBD2. The CDR3 length is 16 residues. The germline V gene encodes CDR1 MNHEY and CDR2 SVGEGT. Losses at the gene ends were 4 bases for V and 4 bases for J; bases not matched to a gene: 7. For the CDR3, the DNA is TGTGCCAGCAGTTCTTTAGCGGGAGCGGGCACCGGGGAGCTGTTTTTT. Translation gives CASSSLAGAGTGELFF.

The J gene is TRBJ2-5, the V gene TRBV4-3, with TRBD2 matching over 14 bases. The CDR3 has 18 residues. Germline V gene lookup returns CDR1 LGHNA and CDR2 YSLEER. The ends lost 0 bases at V and 5 bases at J; junction bases unmatched: 8. CDR3 nucleotides: TGCGCCAGCAGCCAAGATAGGACTAGCGGGAGGTCTGGTGAGACCCAGTACTTC. This translates into CASSQDRTSGRSGETQYF.

The chain is built from TRBV15 and TRBJ1-4, with D perhaps TRBD1 (5 bases). CDR1 and CDR2 from the germline V gene are LNHNV and YYDKDF (reference sequence). CDR3 size: 14 residues. Trimming took off 9 bases at V and 8 bases at J, with 19 bases between the two ends. CDR3 DNA sequence: TGTGCCACAGGGGTGGAGGGGCTTCGAGAAAAACTGTTTTTT. Translation: CATGVEGLREKLFF.

This clone was observed a few times. The chain combines TRBV28 with TRBJ1-2, with D perhaps TRBD1 (5 bases). The CDR3 runs 12 residues. Germline loops: CDR1 MDHEN, CDR2 SYDVKM. Trimming pared 6 bases from V and 8 bases from J, leaving 13 bases between. CDR3 nucleotides: TGTGCCAGCAGCCCGCCGGGGGAGGGCTACACCTTC. Its protein product is CASSPPGEGYTF.

The V call is TRBV6-5, the J call TRBJ2-4, with a tentative D call TRBD1 (6 bases). The germline V gene encodes CDR1 MNHEY and CDR2 SVGAGI. The V gene lost 4 bases and the J gene lost 3 bases, with 16 bases spanning the gap. The CDR3 covers 16 residues. CDR3 amino acids: CASSSRPGDIKNIQYF. The CDR3 DNA sequence: TGTGCCAGCAGTTCCCGCCCCGGGGACATCAAAAACATTCAGTACTTC.

V is TRBV2 and J is TRBJ2-5; TRBD2 might be the D (5 bases). Germline values: CDR1 SNHLY, CDR2 FYNNEI. V was pared by 5 bases and J by 5 bases, with 15 bases between. The CDR3 runs 14 residues. The CDR3 loop reads CASSPTKLGETQYF. The CDR3 DNA follows: TGTGCCAGCAGTCCGACTAAGCTTGGGGAGACCCAGTACTTC. The full variable domain, its missing parts supplied by reference TRBV2 and TRBJ2-5, is EPEVTQTPSHQVTQMGQEVILRCVPISNHLYFYWYRQILGQKVEFLVSFYNNEISEKSEIFDDQFSVERPDGSNFTLKIRSTKLEDSAMYFCASSPTKLGETQYFGPGTRLLVL.

This clone was recorded only once. This CDR3 is CASTYTGELFF. DNA for the CDR3: TGTGCCAGCACCTACACCGGGGAGCTGTTTTTT. V and J are TRBV28 and TRBJ2-2, with D hard to call. There are 11 residues in the CDR3. CDR1 is MDHEN, CDR2 SYDVKM, per germline. The V end lost 7 bases, the J end lost 3 bases, and 3 bases lay between the germline ends.

This chain links TRBV7-3 with TRBJ2-1; TRBD2 agrees at 12 bases. With V trimmed by 2 bases and J by 7 bases, 3 bases remained unmatched. CDR1 and CDR2 (germline): SGHTA, FQGTGA. The CDR3 runs to 15 residues. The CDR3, as DNA: TGTGCCAGCAGCTTATATCTAGCGGGAGGGAATGAGCAGTTCTTC. Amino acids: CASSLYLAGGNEQFF.

The gene calls are TRBV11-2 and TRBJ2-5; the D gene is possibly TRBD1 (6 bases). Germline values: CDR1 SGHAT, CDR2 FQNNGV. V was trimmed by 5 bases and J by 9 bases, leaving 19 bases between them. This CDR3 spans 14 amino acids. The CDR3 here is CASSIQGPEGAQYF. CDR3 bases: TGTGCCAGCAGCATTCAGGGGCCCGAGGGGGCCCAGTACTTC.